A single sample is the source of the 21 T cell receptor beta chains below, sequenced in a study of control samples from healthy donors and cancer patients (dated by TCRdb to 2018 to 2021). Receptor libraries were prepared by the immunoSEQ multiplex PCR assay. TCRdb stores this immuneACCESS table with in-frame sequences only. Part of the clones is absent; in the studies checked, under half of the shortfall reflects unresolved V genes, and no reason is known for the rest. Recorded for this sample are tens of thousands of clones; 95% to 96% of them occurred a single time. Around 1.9% of the sample lies in the top ten. Sequenced input: blood. Every receptor here comes from a woman aged 30 to 39 in good health.

The CDR3 here is CATSVGGVYNEQFF. Here the CDR3 DNA reads TGTGCCACCTCGGTGGGCGGGGTTTACAATGAGCAGTTCTTC. V is TRBV27 and J is TRBJ2-1, with D possibly TRBD2 on 6 matching bases. The germline CDR1 and CDR2 sequences are MNHEY and SMNVEV (reference sequence). Trimming removed 10 bases at V and 4 bases at J, with 17 bases between. The CDR3 has 14 residues.

The chain is built from TRBV6-6 and TRBJ2-5; 7 bases line up with TRBD1. Germline V gives CDR1 MNHNY, CDR2 SVGAGI (reference sequence). The J segment lost 5 bases and the V segment lost 6 bases, leaving 6 bases of the junction unmatched. The CDR3 totals 13 residues. This CDR3 is CASRSGQLETQYF. The CDR3 DNA reads TGTGCCAGCAGATCGGGACAGTTGGAGACCCAGTACTTC.

V usage is TRBV6-4 and J usage is TRBJ1-1; no clear D. CDR1 and CDR2 from the germline V gene are MRHNA and SNTAGT. The CDR3 contains 14 residues. V lost 6 bases and J 10 bases, leaving 21 bases between the germline ends. The CDR3: CASSLLGRDLGAFF. The CDR3 DNA reads as TGTGCCAGCAGCCTTTTGGGCCGAGACTTGGGAGCTTTCTTT.

The chain joins TRBV15 to TRBJ1-1; D possibly corresponds to TRBD1 (6 bases). V lost 6 bases to trimming and J lost 8 bases, with 22 bases between them. The CDR3 is 15 amino acids. Looked up from germline, CDR1 is LNHNV and CDR2 is YYDKDF (reference sequence). As DNA, the CDR3 is TGTGCCACCAGGACTTATAGGACAGATATCGAGGAAGCTTTCTTT. Its protein product is CATRTYRTDIEEAFF.

V is TRBV7-9 and J is TRBJ1-2; no clear D. Germline loops: CDR1 SEHNR, CDR2 FQNEAQ (reference sequence). Trimming shortened V by 5 bases and J by 7 bases, and 20 bases separated the two germline ends. The CDR3 is made up of 15 amino acids. The CDR3 loop reads CASSQNGINLGGYTF. In DNA form, the CDR3 reads TGTGCCAGCAGCCAGAACGGGATAAACCTCGGTGGCTACACCTTC. Looking up the rest from reference TRBV7-9 and TRBJ1-2 gives the full variable domain: DTGVSQNPRHKITKRGQNVTFRCDPISEHNRLYWYRQTLGQGPEFLTYFQNEAQLEKSRLLSDRFSAERPKGSFSTLEIQRTEQGDSAMYLCASSQNGINLGGYTFGSGTRLTVV.

This rearrangement joins TRBV2 to TRBJ2-3, with 10 bases fitting TRBD2. V lost 6 bases, J lost 3 bases, and 9 bases stayed unmatched. CDR3 length: 16 amino acids. In germline, CDR1 is SNHLY, CDR2 FYNNEI. Here the CDR3 reads CASRIIAGGGTDTQYF. In DNA form, the CDR3 reads TGTGCCAGCAGAATAATAGCGGGAGGCGGAACAGATACGCAGTATTTT.

V usage is TRBV2 and J usage is TRBJ2-1, with 8 bases lining up with TRBD2. Trimming removed 6 bases from V and 15 bases from J; junction bases left unmatched: 7. The V gene's germline CDR1 is SNHLY and CDR2 FYNNEI. This CDR3 region has 11 residues. In DNA, the CDR3 is TGTGCCAGCAGCGCTCGGGAGGGTCGGTTCTTC. Translating it yields CASSAREGRFF.

The genes are TRBV5-1 and TRBJ2-7; the D gene is possibly TRBD2 (5 bases). CDR3 length: 13 amino acids. The germline V and J ends were trimmed by 0 bases and 6 bases, with 10 bases remaining between them. Germline CDR1 SGHRS, CDR2 YFSETQ. This chain's CDR3 is CASSLEAGGEQYF. CDR3 in DNA: TGCGCCAGCAGCTTGGAGGCAGGAGGCGAGCAGTACTTC.

V is TRBV11-2 and J is TRBJ2-3; possibly TRBD1 for D (5 bases). V was pared by 2 bases and J by 6 bases, with 15 bases between. Germline loops: CDR1 SGHAT, CDR2 FQNNGV. This CDR3 is 15 amino acids long. CDR3 amino acids: CASSLLGEGDDTQYF. In DNA form, the CDR3 reads TGTGCCAGCAGCTTACTAGGGGAAGGTGACGATACGCAGTATTTT.

V usage is TRBV28 and J usage is TRBJ1-1, with 8 bases matching TRBD1. V shed 5 bases and J 1 base; nucleotides not matched to a gene: 6. There are 15 residues in the CDR3. Germline V gene data show CDR1 as MDHEN and CDR2 as SYDVKM. CDR3 region: CASSQRTGPNTEAFF. Written as DNA, the CDR3 is TGTGCCAGCAGTCAGAGGACAGGGCCGAACACTGAAGCTTTCTTT.

This clone was observed a single time. One end of the junction is discordant with germline, which a read error may explain. The chain combines TRBV2 with TRBJ2-5; 10 nucleotides match TRBD1. The CDR3 length is 12 residues. Germline V gives CDR1 SNHLY, CDR2 FYNNEI. CDR3 residues: CASSGGQGGKHF. The CDR3 nucleotides read TGTGCCAGCAGTGGCGGACAGGGGGGGAAACACTTC.

The chain combines TRBV19 with TRBJ2-1, with unresolved D. This CDR3 has 12 amino acids. Germline-derived CDR1 and CDR2 are LNHDA and SQIVND (reference sequence). V shed 4 bases and J shed 4 bases, with 5 bases lying between them. CDR3: CASSRKYNEQFF. CDR3 coding DNA: TGTGCCAGTAGTAGAAAGTACAATGAGCAGTTCTTC.

This chain connects TRBV7-8 to TRBJ2-7; no clear D. The V gene lost 3 bases and the J gene lost 0 bases, with 3 bases spanning the gap. This CDR3 contains 12 residues. The V gene's germline CDR1 is SGHVS and CDR2 FQNEAQ. In DNA, the CDR3 is TGTGCCAGCAGCTTCGGCTCCTACGAGCAGTACTTC. Its translation: CASSFGSYEQYF.

The chain carries TRBV7-3 and TRBJ2-1; no reliable D call. This CDR3 has 13 residues. V lost 5 bases and J lost 10, with 15 bases in between. The V gene's germline CDR1 is SGHTA and CDR2 FQGTGA. CDR3 loop: CASSTTADREQFF. CDR3 in DNA: TGTGCCAGCAGCACCACGGCCGATAGGGAGCAGTTCTTC. The full variable domain, with the rest looked up from reference TRBV7-3 and TRBJ2-1, is GAGVSQTPSNKVTEKGKYVELRCDPISGHTALYWYRQSLGQGPEFLIYFQGTGAADDSGLPNDRFFAVRPEGSVSTLKIQRTERGDSAVYLCASSTTADREQFFGPGTRLTVL.

J is TRBJ2-1 and V is TRBV24-1, with 7 bases lining up with TRBD1. The CDR3 runs 18 residues. Germline assignment: CDR1 KGHDR and CDR2 SFDVKD. The V gene end was trimmed by 0 bases and the J gene end by 8 bases; junction bases not matched to a gene: 15. CDR3 loop: CATSDLTGRSGGLDEQFF. The DNA for the CDR3 is TGTGCCACCAGTGATTTGACCGGTAGGTCAGGGGGTCTCGATGAGCAGTTCTTC.

The chain has TRBV7-9 and TRBJ1-1; unclear D gene. This CDR3 has 14 amino acids. Trimming removed 1 base from V and 1 base from J, with 7 bases in between. CDR1 SEHNR and CDR2 FQNEAQ come from the germline V gene (reference sequence). CDR3 coding DNA: TGTGCCAGCAGCTTAGGGTTTGGGAACACTGAAGCTTTCTTT. This gives the protein CASSLGFGNTEAFF.

The chain uses TRBV6-1 and TRBJ1-1; TRBD1 might be the D (5 bases). Per germline, CDR1 MNHNS and CDR2 SASEGT. This CDR3 has 16 residues. Trimming cost V 1 base and J 1 base, with 13 bases left between them. The chain's CDR3 is CASSEDEGWGNTEAFF. DNA for the CDR3: TGTGCCAGCAGTGAAGACGAGGGGTGGGGGAACACTGAAGCTTTCTTT.

The rearrangement links TRBV28 to TRBJ2-1, with D tentatively TRBD2 (6 bases). The CDR3 loop spans 15 amino acids. Germline CDR1 reads MDHEN; CDR2 reads SYDVKM. The ends were cut back, 6 bases at V and 2 bases at J, with 14 bases in the middle. The CDR3 sequence: CASSPGSVAYNEQFF. CDR3 bases: TGTGCCAGCAGCCCCGGGAGTGTGGCCTACAATGAGCAGTTCTTC. Based on the CDR3 plus reference TRBV28 and TRBJ2-1, the full variable domain is DVKVTQSSRYLVKRTGEKVFLECVQDMDHENMFWYRQDPGLGLRLIYFSYDVKMKEKGDIPEGYSVSREKKERFSLILESASTNQTSMYLCASSPGSVAYNEQFFGPGTRLTVL.

V usage is TRBV5-1 and J usage is TRBJ1-2; 8 bases align to TRBD1. Germline V gene lookup returns CDR1 SGHRS and CDR2 YFSETQ. This CDR3 has 14 amino acids. The J segment lost 3 bases and the V segment lost 4 bases, leaving 5 bases of the junction unmatched. CDR3 loop: CASSQDRADYGYTF. In DNA, the CDR3 is TGCGCCAGCAGCCAGGACAGGGCAGACTATGGCTACACCTTC.

The chain employs TRBV6-1 and TRBJ2-7; D is undetermined. Trimming removed 3 bases at V and 2 bases at J, with 8 bases between. The length of the CDR3 is 13 residues. The germline V gene has CDR1 MNHNS and CDR2 SASEGT. The CDR3 loop reads CASSDGEAYEQYF. CDR3 DNA: TGTGCCAGCAGTGATGGGGAAGCCTACGAGCAGTACTTC.

This rearrangement joins TRBV3-1 (or the pseudogene TRBV3-2) to TRBJ1-3; D gene uncertain. CDR3 length: 16 residues. With 1 base removed from V and 0 bases from J, the gap between germline ends came to 10 bases. Germline CDR1 LGHDT, CDR2 YNNKEL (reference sequence). The CDR3 loop is CASSQGARSSGNTIYF. The CDR3 DNA reads TGTGCCAGCAGCCAAGGGGCCCGCAGCTCTGGAAACACCATATATTTT.